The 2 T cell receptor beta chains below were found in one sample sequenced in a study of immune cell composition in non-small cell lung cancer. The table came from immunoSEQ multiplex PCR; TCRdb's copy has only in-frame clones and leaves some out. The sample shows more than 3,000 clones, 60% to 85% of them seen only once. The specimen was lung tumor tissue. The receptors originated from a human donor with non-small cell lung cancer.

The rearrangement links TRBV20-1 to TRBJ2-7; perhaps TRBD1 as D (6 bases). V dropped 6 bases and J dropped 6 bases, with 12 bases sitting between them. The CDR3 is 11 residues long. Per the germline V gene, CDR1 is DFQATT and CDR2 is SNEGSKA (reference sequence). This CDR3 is CSARSGAEQYF. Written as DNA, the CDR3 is TGCAGTGCCCGATCAGGGGCCGAGCAGTACTTC.

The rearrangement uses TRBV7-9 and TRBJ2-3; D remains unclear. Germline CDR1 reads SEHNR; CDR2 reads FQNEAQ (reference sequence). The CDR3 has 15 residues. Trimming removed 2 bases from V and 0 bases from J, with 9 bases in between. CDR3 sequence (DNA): TGTGCCAGCAGCTTACGGGTGACCAGCACAGATACGCAGTATTTT. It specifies CASSLRVTSTDTQYF.